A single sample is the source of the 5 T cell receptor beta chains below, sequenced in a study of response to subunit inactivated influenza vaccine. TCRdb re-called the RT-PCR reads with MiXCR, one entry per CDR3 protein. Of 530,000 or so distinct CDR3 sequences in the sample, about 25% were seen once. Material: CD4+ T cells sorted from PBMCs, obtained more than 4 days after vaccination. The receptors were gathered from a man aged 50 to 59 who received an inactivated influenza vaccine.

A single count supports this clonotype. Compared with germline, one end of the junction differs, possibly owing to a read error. CDR3 sequence: CAGSFGTGAYEQYF. DNA for the CDR3: TGCGCCGGCAGCTTCGGGACAGGGGCCTACGAGCAGTACTTC. The rearrangement uses TRBV5-1 and TRBJ2-7; the match to TRBD1 covers 10 bases. The CDR3 covers 14 residues. The germline V gene has CDR1 SGHRS and CDR2 YFSETQ. The full variable domain, completed using reference TRBV5-1 and TRBJ2-7, is KAGVTQTPRYLIKTRGQQVTLSCSPISGHRSVSWYQQTPGQGLQFLFEYFSETQRNKGNFPGRFSGRQFSNSRSEMNVSTLELGDSALYLCAGSFGTGAYEQYFGPGTRLTVT.

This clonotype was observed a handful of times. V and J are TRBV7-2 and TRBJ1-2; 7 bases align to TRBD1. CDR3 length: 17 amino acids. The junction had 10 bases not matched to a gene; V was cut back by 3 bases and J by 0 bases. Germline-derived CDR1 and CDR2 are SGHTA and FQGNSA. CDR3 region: CASSFRDSPLANYGYTF. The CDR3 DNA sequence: TGTGCCAGCAGCTTCCGGGACAGCCCGCTAGCTAACTATGGCTACACCTTC.

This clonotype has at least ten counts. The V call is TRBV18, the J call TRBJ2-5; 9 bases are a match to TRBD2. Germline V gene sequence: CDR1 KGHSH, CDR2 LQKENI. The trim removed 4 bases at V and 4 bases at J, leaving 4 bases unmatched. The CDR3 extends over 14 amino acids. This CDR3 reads CASSRAGGRETQYF. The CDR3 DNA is TGTGCCAGCTCACGTGCGGGGGGGCGAGAGACCCAGTACTTC.

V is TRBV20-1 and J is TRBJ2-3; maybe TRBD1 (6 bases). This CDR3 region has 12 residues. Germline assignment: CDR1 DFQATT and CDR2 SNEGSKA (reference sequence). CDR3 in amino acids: CSGMGAADTQYF. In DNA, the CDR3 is TGCAGCGGGATGGGGGCAGCAGATACGCAGTATTTT.

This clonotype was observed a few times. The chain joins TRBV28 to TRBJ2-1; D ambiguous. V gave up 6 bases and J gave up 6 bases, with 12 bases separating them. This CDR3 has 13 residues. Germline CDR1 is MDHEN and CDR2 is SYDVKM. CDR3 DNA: TGTGCCAGCAGCCGCGACCTGGCCAATGAGCAGTTCTTC. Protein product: CASSRDLANEQFF.